This TCR beta chain is from a study of vaccination and CD4 T cells after COVID-19 (dated by TCRdb to between 2021 and 2023). In terms of the full investigation: Every convalescent patient had a positive nasal swab PCR test for SARS-CoV-2, with mild disease in nine patients and severe disease in one. The cultures were stimulated with overlapping spike peptide pools from SARS-CoV-2 and from the common cold coronaviruses HCoV-NL63, HCoV-OC43 and HCoV-229E. Post-vaccine blood samples were obtained a median of roughly 75 days after the second vaccine dose, with a range of roughly 13 to 250 days. Control cultures used a CEFX viral epitope pool as positive control, an HIV-1 Nef peptide pool as negative control, or no peptide. The spike-specific CD4+ TCR repertoire was compared before and after mRNA vaccination in approximately ten COVID-19 convalescent patients and a handful of infection-naive healthy vaccine recipients. Each participant got two doses of either the Pfizer-BioNTech BNT162b2 vaccine (n=8) or the Moderna mRNA-1273 vaccine (n=2). Post-COVID blood samples were collected from convalescent patients a median of around 100 days after diagnosis, with a range of roughly 35 to 180 days. In the convalescent cohort there were six males and four females, among whom were two Hispanic individuals, seven Caucasians, two Asians and one multiracial person.

Library prep was done by PCR. At the Johns Hopkins FTIC core, DNA from the cultured CD4+ T cells underwent TCR sequencing with the Oncomine TCR Beta short-read assay. The QIAamp micro DNA kit was used to extract genomic DNA from the cultured CD4+ T cells. Oncomine TCR Beta libraries from cultured CD4+ T cells were pooled using unique dual indexes and sequenced on an Illumina iSeq 100. The source study handled its data this way. Non-productive sequences were removed, and CDR3s not starting with C, not ending with F or W, or shorter than 7 amino acids were discarded. Antigen-specific clonotypes were identified using the MANAFEST web application through comparison of peptide-stimulated wells with reference and other culture wells. For a clone to be called positive, the clone needed an FDR below 0.05, an odds ratio above 5, and a productive frequency above 0.1% in at least two of three replicate wells. A clonotype counted as cross-reactive if it showed significant expansion both in the SARS-CoV-2 spike wells and in at least one common cold coronavirus spike condition. Levenshtein distances (stringdist) and unrooted phylogenetic trees (ape) in R version 3.6.1 were used to assess CDR3 homology. Clones were called with MiXCR by TCRdb after fastp trimmed the public reads at Q25, and only in-frame beta chains were retained. Every distinct CDR3 protein forms one entry, paired with its most common genes and DNA. These V and J calls derive from TCRdb rather than the authors' analysis. The sample records some 10,000 distinct CDR3 sequences, around 75% of which are singletons. The ten largest make up 9.5% to 13% of the sample.

The treatment or condition label of this sample denotes: roughly nine-day PBMC culture with coronavirus spike peptide pools or control peptides (ViraFEST assay). The study used the ViraFEST assay, which expanded antigen-specific T cells with peptide pools and then identified expanded clonotypes by TCR sequencing. The convalescent patients' positive SARS-CoV-2 PCR tests fell between March and December 2020, which was before the Alpha, Beta and Delta variants emerged in the United States. Fewer than 2.5 million PBMCs per well were cultured in IMDM with approximately 5% human AB serum and 8.5 to 10 IU/ml IL-2, plus 10 ug/ml peptide pools. On days 3 and 7, half of the culture medium was replaced with fresh IL-2-containing medium. Once the cells had been in culture for 9 to 10 days, the EasySep CD4+ T cell isolation kit was used to isolate CD4+ T cells by negative selection. PBMCs were separated from whole blood using Ficoll-Paque Plus gradient centrifugation and then either used fresh or cryopreserved at -140C. Each culture condition was generally run in triplicate wells.

CDR1 and CDR2 were assigned from the germline V gene as SGHDT and YYEEEE. Its CDR3 holds 14 amino acids, cysteine through phenylalanine. Just the 42-base CDR3 DNA is kept, in frame starting at base 1. Trimming removed 0 bases from V and 6 bases from J, leaving 13 bases between the germline ends. Findings and caveats that apply to the study as a whole: In convalescent patients, a median around 86% of post-vaccine SARS-CoV-2-reactive clones were detected only after vaccination, suggesting vaccine-specific priming. The median number of SARS-CoV-2-reactive clonotypes rose from around 20 after infection to 38 after vaccination, but the change was not significant. Of the vaccine-specific clones in convalescent patients, 304 of 307, or nearly all, reacted only to SARS-CoV-2 spike and did not cross-react with common cold coronaviruses. The study included relatively few convalescent patients and did not analyze early timepoints after natural infection.

As regards this clonotype: This clone's antigen is unknown. Base qualities were left out, and no much larger clone turns up one base away.

This receptor was taken from a human donor who had recovered from COVID-19. Sequenced input: CD4+ T cells from blood, cultured in vitro. The chain joins TRBV5-6 to TRBJ2-7; the D region possibly corresponds to TRBD2 (6 bases align). The CDR3 has the sequence CASSLESVGGEQYF. The DNA reads as follows: TGTGCCAGCAGCTTGGAATCTGTCGGGGGCGAGCAGTACTTC.